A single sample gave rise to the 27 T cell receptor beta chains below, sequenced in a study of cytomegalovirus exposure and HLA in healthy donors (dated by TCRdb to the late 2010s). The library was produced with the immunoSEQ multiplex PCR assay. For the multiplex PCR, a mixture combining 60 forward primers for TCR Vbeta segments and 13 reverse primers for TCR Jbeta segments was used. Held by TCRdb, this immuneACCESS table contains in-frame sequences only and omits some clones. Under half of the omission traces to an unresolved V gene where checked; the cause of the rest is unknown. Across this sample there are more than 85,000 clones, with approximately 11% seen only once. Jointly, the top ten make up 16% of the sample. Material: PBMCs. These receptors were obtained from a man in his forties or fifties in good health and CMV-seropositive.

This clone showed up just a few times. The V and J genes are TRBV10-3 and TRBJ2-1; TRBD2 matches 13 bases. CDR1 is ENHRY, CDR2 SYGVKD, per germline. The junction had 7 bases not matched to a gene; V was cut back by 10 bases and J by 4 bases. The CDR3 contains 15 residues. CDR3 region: CATLGLAGIYNEQFF. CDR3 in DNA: TGTGCCACCCTGGGACTAGCGGGGATATACAATGAGCAGTTCTTC.

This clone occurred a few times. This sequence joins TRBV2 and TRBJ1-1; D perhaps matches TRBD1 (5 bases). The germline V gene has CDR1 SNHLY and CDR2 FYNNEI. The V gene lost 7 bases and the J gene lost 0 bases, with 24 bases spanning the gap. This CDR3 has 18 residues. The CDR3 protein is CASNTPRDPTFVNTEAFF. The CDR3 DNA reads TGTGCCAGCAACACCCCCAGGGATCCCACGTTTGTGAACACTGAAGCTTTCTTT.

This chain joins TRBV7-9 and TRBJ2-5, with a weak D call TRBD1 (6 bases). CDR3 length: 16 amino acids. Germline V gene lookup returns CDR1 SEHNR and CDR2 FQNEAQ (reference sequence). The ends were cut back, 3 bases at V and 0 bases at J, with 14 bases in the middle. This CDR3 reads CASSLPQQGNQETQYF. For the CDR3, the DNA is TGTGCCAGCAGCTTGCCCCAACAGGGCAACCAAGAGACCCAGTACTTC.

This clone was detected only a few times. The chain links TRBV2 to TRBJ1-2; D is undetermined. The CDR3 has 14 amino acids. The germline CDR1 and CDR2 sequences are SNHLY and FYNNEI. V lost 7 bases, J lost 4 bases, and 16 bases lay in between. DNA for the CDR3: TGTGCCAGCAAACTCGAACAGATTTTCTATGGCTACACCTTC. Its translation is CASKLEQIFYGYTF.

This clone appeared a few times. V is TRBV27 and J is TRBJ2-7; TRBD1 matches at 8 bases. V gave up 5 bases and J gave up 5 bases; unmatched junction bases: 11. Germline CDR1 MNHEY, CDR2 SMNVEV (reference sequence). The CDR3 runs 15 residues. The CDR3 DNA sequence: TGTGCCAGCAGTCTGACAGGGGCCGTGGTACACGAGCAGTACTTC. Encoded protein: CASSLTGAVVHEQYF.

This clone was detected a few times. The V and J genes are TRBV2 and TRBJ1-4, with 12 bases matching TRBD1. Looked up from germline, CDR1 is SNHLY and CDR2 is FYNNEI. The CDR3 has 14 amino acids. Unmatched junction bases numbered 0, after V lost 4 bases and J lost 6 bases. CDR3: CASSGDRGHEKLFF. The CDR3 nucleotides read TGTGCCAGCAGTGGGGACAGGGGGCATGAAAAACTGTTTTTT.

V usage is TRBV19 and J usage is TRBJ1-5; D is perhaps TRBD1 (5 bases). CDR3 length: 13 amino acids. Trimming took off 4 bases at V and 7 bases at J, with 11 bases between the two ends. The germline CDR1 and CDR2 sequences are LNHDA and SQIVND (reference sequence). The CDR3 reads CASSTLGGQPQHF. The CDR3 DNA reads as TGTGCCAGTAGTACCCTGGGGGGGCAGCCCCAGCATTTT.

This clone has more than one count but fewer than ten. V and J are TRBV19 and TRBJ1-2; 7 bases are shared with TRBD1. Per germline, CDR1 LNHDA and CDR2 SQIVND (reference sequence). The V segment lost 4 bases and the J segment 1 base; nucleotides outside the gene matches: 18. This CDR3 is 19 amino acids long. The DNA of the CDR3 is TGTGCCAGTAGTACCACCTACCGGGACAGCCAAACCCTTAACTATGGCTACACCTTC. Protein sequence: CASSTTYRDSQTLNYGYTF.

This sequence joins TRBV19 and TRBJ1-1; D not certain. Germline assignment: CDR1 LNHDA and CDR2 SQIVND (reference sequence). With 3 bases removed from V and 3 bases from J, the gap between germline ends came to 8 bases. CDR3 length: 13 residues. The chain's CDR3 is CASSISRDTEAFF. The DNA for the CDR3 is TGTGCCAGTAGTATTTCCCGGGACACTGAAGCTTTCTTT.

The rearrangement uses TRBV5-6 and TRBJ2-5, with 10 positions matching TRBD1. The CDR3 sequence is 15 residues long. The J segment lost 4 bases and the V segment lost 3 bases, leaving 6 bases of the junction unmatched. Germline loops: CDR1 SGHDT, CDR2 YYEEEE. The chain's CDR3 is CASSWGTGVGETQYF. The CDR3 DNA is TGTGCCAGCAGCTGGGGGACAGGGGTAGGAGAGACCCAGTACTTC.

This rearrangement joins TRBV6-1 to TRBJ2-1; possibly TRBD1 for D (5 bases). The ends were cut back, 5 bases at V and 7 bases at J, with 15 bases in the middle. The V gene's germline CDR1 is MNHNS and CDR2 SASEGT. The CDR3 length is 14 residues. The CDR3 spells CASSTRTTSNEQFF. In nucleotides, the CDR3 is TGTGCCAGCAGTACGCGGACAACTTCTAATGAGCAGTTCTTC.

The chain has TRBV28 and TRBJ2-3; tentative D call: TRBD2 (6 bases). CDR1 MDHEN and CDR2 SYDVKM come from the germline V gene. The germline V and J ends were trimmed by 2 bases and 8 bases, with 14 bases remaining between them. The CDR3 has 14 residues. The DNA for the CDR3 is TGTGCCAGCAGTTTAGTGGGGAGGTGGGTTACGCAGTATTTT. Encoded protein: CASSLVGRWVTQYF.

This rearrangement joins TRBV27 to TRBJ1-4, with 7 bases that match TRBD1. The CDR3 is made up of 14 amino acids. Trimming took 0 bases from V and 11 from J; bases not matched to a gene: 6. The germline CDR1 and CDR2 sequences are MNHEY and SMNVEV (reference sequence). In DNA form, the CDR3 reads TGTGCCAGCAGTTTATCGGGGGACAGTACTAAACTGTTTTTT. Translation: CASSLSGDSTKLFF.

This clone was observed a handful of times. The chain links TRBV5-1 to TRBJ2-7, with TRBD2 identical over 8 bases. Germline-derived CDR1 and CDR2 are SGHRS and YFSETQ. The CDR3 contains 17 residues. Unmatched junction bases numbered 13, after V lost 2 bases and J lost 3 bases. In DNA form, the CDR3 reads TGCGCCAGCAGCTTTACTAGCGGCTGGGATATGGTCTACGAGCAGTACTTC. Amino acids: CASSFTSGWDMVYEQYF.

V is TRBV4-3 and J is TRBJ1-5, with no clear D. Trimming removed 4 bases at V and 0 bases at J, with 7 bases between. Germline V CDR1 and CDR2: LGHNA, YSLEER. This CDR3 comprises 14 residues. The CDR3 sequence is CASSLGVSNQPQHF. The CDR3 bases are TGCGCCAGCAGCCTCGGGGTTAGCAATCAGCCCCAGCATTTT.

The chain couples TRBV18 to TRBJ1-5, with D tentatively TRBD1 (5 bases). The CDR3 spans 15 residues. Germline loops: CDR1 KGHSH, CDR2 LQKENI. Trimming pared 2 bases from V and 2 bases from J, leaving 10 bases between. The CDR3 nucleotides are TGTGCCAGCTCACCAACGGGGACTGGCAATCAGCCCCAGCATTTT. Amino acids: CASSPTGTGNQPQHF.

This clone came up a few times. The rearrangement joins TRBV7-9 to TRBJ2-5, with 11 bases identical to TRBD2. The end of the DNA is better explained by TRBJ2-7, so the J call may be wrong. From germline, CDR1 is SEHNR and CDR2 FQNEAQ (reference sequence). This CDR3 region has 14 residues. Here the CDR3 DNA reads TGTGCCAGCAGCACGCTAGCGGGAGGCCACGAGCAGTACTTC. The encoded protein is CASSTLAGGHEQYF.

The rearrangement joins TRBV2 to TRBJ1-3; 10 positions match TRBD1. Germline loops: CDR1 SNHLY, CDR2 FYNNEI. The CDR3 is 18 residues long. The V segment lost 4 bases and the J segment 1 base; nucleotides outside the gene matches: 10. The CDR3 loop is CASSGGVWGQGSGNTIYF. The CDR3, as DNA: TGTGCCAGCAGTGGGGGCGTATGGGGACAGGGGTCTGGAAACACCATATATTTT.

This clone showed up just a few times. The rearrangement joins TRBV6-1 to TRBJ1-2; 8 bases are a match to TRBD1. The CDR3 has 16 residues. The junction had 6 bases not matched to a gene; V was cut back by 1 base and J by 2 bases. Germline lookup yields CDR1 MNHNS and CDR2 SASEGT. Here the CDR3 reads CASSEGQGAGNYGYTF. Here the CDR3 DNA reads TGTGCCAGCAGTGAAGGGCAGGGGGCCGGAAACTATGGCTACACCTTC.

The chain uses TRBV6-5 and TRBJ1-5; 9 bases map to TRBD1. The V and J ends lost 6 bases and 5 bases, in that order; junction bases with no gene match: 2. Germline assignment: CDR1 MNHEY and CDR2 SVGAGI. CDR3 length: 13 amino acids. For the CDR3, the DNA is TGTGCCAGCAGCCGGGACAGGGATCAGCCCCAGCATTTT. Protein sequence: CASSRDRDQPQHF.

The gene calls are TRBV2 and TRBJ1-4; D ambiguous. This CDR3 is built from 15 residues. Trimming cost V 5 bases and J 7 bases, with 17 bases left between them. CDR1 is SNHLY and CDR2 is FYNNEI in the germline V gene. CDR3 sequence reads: CASSRMTLYGEKLFF. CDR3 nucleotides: TGTGCCAGCAGTCGTATGACTTTGTATGGTGAAAAACTGTTTTTT.

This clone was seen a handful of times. CDR3 residues: CASSTGTPPGDGYTF. CDR3 bases: TGTGCCAGCTCAACCGGGACACCGCCTGGGGATGGCTACACCTTC. The chain combines TRBV18 with TRBJ1-2, with D possibly TRBD1 on 6 matching bases. The CDR3 contains 15 residues. The V and J ends lost 5 bases and 6 bases respectively, with 19 bases between them. Germline CDR1 is KGHSH and CDR2 is LQKENI.

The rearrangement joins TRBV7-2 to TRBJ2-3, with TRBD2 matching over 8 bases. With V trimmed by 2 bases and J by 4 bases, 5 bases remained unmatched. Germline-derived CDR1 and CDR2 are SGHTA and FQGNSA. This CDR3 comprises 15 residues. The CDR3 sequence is CASSLNGGAPDTQYF. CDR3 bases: TGTGCCAGCAGCTTAAACGGGGGGGCCCCAGATACGCAGTATTTT.

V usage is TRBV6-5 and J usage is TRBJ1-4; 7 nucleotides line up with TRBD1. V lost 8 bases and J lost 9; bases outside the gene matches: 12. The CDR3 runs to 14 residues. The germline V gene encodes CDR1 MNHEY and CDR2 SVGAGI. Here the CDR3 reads CASAASDREKKLFF. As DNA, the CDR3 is TGTGCCAGCGCTGCGAGTGACAGGGAGAAAAAACTGTTTTTT.

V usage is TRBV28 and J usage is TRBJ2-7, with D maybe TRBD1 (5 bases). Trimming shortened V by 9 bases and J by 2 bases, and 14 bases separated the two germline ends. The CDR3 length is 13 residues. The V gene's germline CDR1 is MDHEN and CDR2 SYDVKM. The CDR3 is CASQRQHPYEQYF. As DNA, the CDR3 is TGTGCCAGTCAGAGACAGCACCCCTACGAGCAGTACTTC.

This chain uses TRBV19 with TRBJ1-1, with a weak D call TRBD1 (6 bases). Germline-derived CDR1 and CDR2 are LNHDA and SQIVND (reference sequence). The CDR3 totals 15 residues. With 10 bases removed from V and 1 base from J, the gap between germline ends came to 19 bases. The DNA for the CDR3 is TGTGCCACTTGGTCCACGGGACACAGGAACACTGAAGCTTTCTTT. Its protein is CATWSTGHRNTEAFF.

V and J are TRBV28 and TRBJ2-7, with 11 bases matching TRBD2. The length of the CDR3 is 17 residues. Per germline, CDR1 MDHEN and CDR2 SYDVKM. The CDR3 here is CARSPPGLAAFMDEQYV. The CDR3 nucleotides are TGTGCCAGAAGTCCACCGGGACTAGCGGCTTTCATGGACGAGCAGTATGTC.